This TCR beta chain appears in the sequencing data of a study of blood T cell repertoires in COVID-19. Study overall: Both acute and convalescent COVID-19 samples were obtained from the United States, Italy and Spain. Sources were T cells, B-cell-depleted T cells, or PBMCs; the material itself was cDNA or gDNA.

As handled by the study authors: It was from reference gene primer amplification that nucleated cell counts were estimated. Using immunoSEQ multiplex PCR, the repertoire was profiled, and TCRdb retains in-frame clones only, with some absent. V, J and clone size are those of that table, while D and trimming were read from the DNA. Among fewer than 250,000 clones listed, 85% were seen once. The trim removed 6 bases at V and 1 base at J, leaving 12 bases unmatched. The germline V gene has CDR1 MNHEY and CDR2 SMNVEV (reference sequence). This CDR3 is built from 19 residues. This clone was detected once. V gene TRBV27 combines with J gene TRBJ2-1; 13 bases are shared with TRBD2. The TCR was taken from a woman in her fifties or sixties with active or convalescent COVID-19. The sample taken for sequencing was peripheral blood. The CDR3 region has the DNA TGTGCCAGCAGCCCGACTAGCGGGAGGTCTAAGAGTTCCTACAATGAGCAGTTCTTC. It encodes CASSPTSGRSKSSYNEQFF.